This T cell receptor beta chain originates from a study of Ad26.COV2.S vaccination and SARS-CoV-2 variants. Assay: immunoSEQ multiplex PCR; the TCRdb copy retains only in-frame clones and omits some. This table has around 370,000 clones, about 90% appearing once. The count of this clone is one. The CDR3 length is 13 residues. V shed 6 bases and J shed 0 bases, with 8 bases lying between them. This receptor was taken from a human donor who had recovered from COVID-19. The chain recombines TRBV12-3 or TRBV12-4 with TRBJ2-5, with unresolved D. The sample here was peripheral blood, taken after recovery from COVID-19. The CDR3 nucleotides are TGTGCCAGCAGCTCGGTATACCAAGAGACCCAGTACTTC. Protein sequence: CASSSVYQETQYF.